These 31 T cell receptor beta chains were sequenced from one sample in a study of blood T cell repertoires in COVID-19 (dated by TCRdb to between 2020 and 2021). Libraries were made using the immunoSEQ multiplex PCR assay. Imported from immuneACCESS, the table was reduced by TCRdb to in-frame sequences with V and J called. These copies leave out some clones; in studies compared against another copy, an unresolved V gene accounts for under half, and the cause of the remainder is not known. This sample lists some 460,000 clones; roughly 87% were detected once. The ten largest clones capture approximately 2% of the sample. Specimen: PBMCs or T cells enriched from blood (not recorded which). The receptors originated from a woman aged 18-29 years with acute COVID-19.

The count of this clone is one. This chain uses TRBV2 with TRBJ2-3; the D gene is possibly TRBD1 (5 bases). V was trimmed by 8 bases and J by 2 bases, leaving 11 bases between them. This CDR3 spans 13 amino acids. CDR1 and CDR2 from the germline V gene are SNHLY and FYNNEI. The CDR3 coding sequence is TGTGCCAGCCAAAGGGGTTACACAGATACGCAGTATTTT. Translation gives CASQRGYTDTQYF.

The rearrangement joins TRBV4-1 to TRBJ1-3, with 9 positions matching TRBD1. This CDR3 contains 15 residues. V shed 1 base, J shed 4 bases, and the junction held 2 bases outside the gene matches. Germline V gives CDR1 MGHRA, CDR2 YSYEKL. The CDR3 region is CASSQVGTGGNTIYF. CDR3 nucleotides: TGCGCCAGCAGCCAAGTCGGGACAGGGGGAAACACCATATATTTT.

This clone appeared once. V is TRBV5-1 and J is TRBJ1-4; possibly TRBD1 for D (6 bases). There are 15 residues in the CDR3. V gave up 1 base and J gave up 5 bases, with 12 bases separating them. From germline, CDR1 is SGHRS and CDR2 YFSETQ. The CDR3 DNA reads TGCGCCAGCAGCTTGTCAACAGGGCGGAATGAAAAACTGTTTTTT. This encodes CASSLSTGRNEKLFF.

V gene TRBV7-2 combines with J gene TRBJ2-2, with TRBD2 matching over 8 bases. The CDR3 has 16 residues. V trimming: 3 bases; J trimming: 4 bases; junction bases outside the gene matches: 7. CDR1 SGHTA and CDR2 FQGNSA come from the germline V gene. DNA of the CDR3: TGTGCCAGCAGCTTGTGGCTAGCGGGTGGCACCGGGGAGCTGTTTTTT. Translating it yields CASSLWLAGGTGELFF.

This clone was found a few times. The chain recombines TRBV7-6 with TRBJ2-1; D not certain. The CDR3 runs 15 residues. The V gene's germline CDR1 is SGHVS and CDR2 FNYEAQ. Trimming pared 5 bases from V and 0 bases from J, leaving 11 bases between. CDR3: CASSPKHSSYNEQFF. The CDR3 nucleotides are TGTGCCAGCAGCCCCAAGCACAGCTCCTACAATGAGCAGTTCTTC.

This clone has just one count. The CDR3 nucleotides are TGTGCCTGGGCGGGACTCCCAGCACCTGAAGCTTTCTTT. It specifies CAWAGLPAPEAFF. V usage is TRBV30 and J usage is TRBJ1-1, with a weak D call TRBD1 (5 bases). From germline, CDR1 is GTSNPN and CDR2 SVGIG (reference sequence). The CDR3 contains 13 residues. Trimming pared 5 bases from V and 6 bases from J, leaving 16 bases between. Using reference TRBV30 and TRBJ1-1 for the parts outside the CDR3, the full variable domain is SQTIHQWPATLVQPVGSPLSLECTVEGTSNPNLYWYRQAAGRGLQLLFYSVGIGQISSEVPQNLSASRPQDRQFILSSKKLLLSDSGFYLCAWAGLPAPEAFFGQGTRLTVV.

The J gene is TRBJ2-7, the V gene TRBV15; the D is unclear. Germline CDR1 is LNHNV and CDR2 is YYDKDF (reference sequence). Between the trimmed V and J ends, which lost 1 base and 6 bases, there was a span of 10 bases. CDR3 size: 13 residues. The chain's CDR3 is CATSRVPTGEQYF. CDR3 DNA: TGTGCCACCAGCAGAGTTCCTACCGGCGAGCAGTACTTC.

The V call is TRBV5-4, the J call TRBJ1-4; TRBD1 matches at 7 bases. V shed 4 bases, J shed 0 bases, and the junction held 9 bases outside the gene matches. Germline CDR1 and CDR2: SGHNT and YYREEE (reference sequence). This CDR3 comprises 17 residues. As DNA, the CDR3 is TGTGCCAGCAGCCCGCGACAGGGACTAGCAACTAATGAAAAACTGTTTTTT. This translates into CASSPRQGLATNEKLFF.

The rearrangement joins TRBV7-3 to TRBJ2-1; TRBD2 matches at 11 bases. There are 16 residues in the CDR3. V shed 5 bases and J 7 bases; nucleotides not matched to a gene: 10. The germline CDR1 and CDR2 sequences are SGHTA and FQGTGA. CDR3 in DNA: TGTGCCAGCAGCCCGTCCGAGGGACTAGCGGCTAATGAGCAGTTCTTC. The encoded protein is CASSPSEGLAANEQFF.

V is TRBV12-3 or TRBV12-4 and J is TRBJ1-2; D is uncertain. Trimming removed 4 bases from V and 6 bases from J, with 12 bases in between. The CDR3 loop spans 13 amino acids. The CDR3 loop is CASSYPGRDGYTF. Here the CDR3 DNA reads TGTGCCAGCAGTTACCCGGGTCGTGATGGCTACACCTTC.

In DNA form, the CDR3 reads TGTGCCAGCAGCTTAACGAGGGACAGCGAGCAGTACTTC. Protein: CASSLTRDSEQYF. The V gene is TRBV7-3, the J gene TRBJ2-7; TRBD1 matches 7 bases. Germline V gene lookup returns CDR1 SGHTA and CDR2 FQGTGA. J gave up 6 bases and V 0 bases, and 2 bases lay outside the gene matches. This CDR3 region has 13 residues.

This chain connects TRBV19 to TRBJ1-2; D not resolved. CDR1 is LNHDA and CDR2 is SQIVND in the germline V gene (reference sequence). The CDR3 is 13 amino acids. The germline V and J ends were trimmed by 6 bases and 2 bases, with 10 bases remaining between them. The CDR3 coding sequence is TGTGCCAGTAGCCCCGGGAAGAACTATGGCTACACCTTC. Its translation: CASSPGKNYGYTF.

The chain has TRBV27 and TRBJ2-5, with 13 nucleotides matching TRBD2. Germline assignment: CDR1 MNHEY and CDR2 SMNVEV (reference sequence). V lost 3 bases to trimming and J lost 4 bases; unmatched junction nucleotides: 8. CDR3 size: 17 residues. The CDR3 DNA sequence: TGTGCCAGCAGTTTTAGTGGACTAGCGGGAGTTGGAGAGACCCAGTACTTC. Protein: CASSFSGLAGVGETQYF.

The chain employs TRBV4-1 and TRBJ2-3; perhaps TRBD2 as D (6 bases). The V end lost 3 bases, the J end lost 0 bases, and 13 bases lay between the germline ends. The length of the CDR3 is 16 residues. Per the germline V gene, CDR1 is MGHRA and CDR2 is YSYEKL. CDR3 bases: TGCGCCAGCAGCCACCCCGGGGGAACTAGCACAGATACGCAGTATTTT. It codes for CASSHPGGTSTDTQYF.

The chain has TRBV12-3 or TRBV12-4 and TRBJ1-1; D is unclear. The CDR3 length is 12 residues. Trimming removed 8 bases at V and 4 bases at J, with 11 bases between. CDR3 residues: CASGQLSTEAFF. In DNA, the CDR3 is TGTGCCAGCGGTCAACTATCCACTGAAGCTTTCTTT.

A note on this clone: The sample contains more than one DNA sequence encoding this CDR3. The chain has TRBV9 and TRBJ2-7; 11 bases match TRBD1. Germline lookup yields CDR1 SGDLS and CDR2 YYNGEE. The trim removed 4 bases at V and 4 bases at J, leaving 4 bases unmatched. This CDR3 region has 14 residues. The CDR3 loop reads CASSTGTGGYEQYF. For the CDR3, the DNA is TGTGCCAGCAGCACAGGGACAGGGGGATACGAGCAGTACTTC.

The chain employs TRBV27 and TRBJ1-6, with TRBD1 as a possible D gene (5 bases). The CDR3 is 14 amino acids. From germline, CDR1 is MNHEY and CDR2 SMNVEV (reference sequence). The V and J ends lost 3 bases and 4 bases respectively, with 7 bases between them. The CDR3 region is CASSFREYNSPLHF. The CDR3 DNA follows: TGTGCCAGCAGTTTCAGGGAATATAATTCACCCCTCCACTTT.

The rearrangement uses TRBV5-6 and TRBJ2-7; D may be TRBD1 (6 bases). Germline V CDR1 and CDR2: SGHDT, YYEEEE. This CDR3 spans 16 amino acids. V lost 2 bases, J lost 0 bases, and 15 bases lay in between. CDR3: CASSFPDRTDSYEQYF. CDR3 DNA: TGTGCCAGCAGCTTCCCCGACAGGACGGACTCCTACGAGCAGTACTTC.

The rearrangement uses TRBV3-1 (or the pseudogene TRBV3-2) and TRBJ2-3, with D perhaps TRBD1 (6 bases). Looked up from germline, CDR1 is LGHDT and CDR2 is YNNKEL (reference sequence). The V end lost 4 bases, the J end lost 2 bases, and 16 bases lay between the germline ends. CDR3 length: 16 residues. The CDR3 DNA reads TGTGCCAGCAGCCTCCAATTAGGGGGAACCACAGATACGCAGTATTTT. The encoded protein is CASSLQLGGTTDTQYF.

The CDR3 DNA reads TGTGCCAGCAGCTTCCGACTTACACAAGAGACCCAGTACTTC. Translated, it gives CASSFRLTQETQYF. The chain combines TRBV7-2 with TRBJ2-5; D is uncertain. The germline V gene has CDR1 SGHTA and CDR2 FQGNSA. Trimming cost V 3 bases and J 2 bases, with 10 bases left between them. The CDR3 runs to 14 residues.

This rearrangement joins TRBV20-1 to TRBJ2-7, with 9 bases that match TRBD1. V shed 3 bases, J shed 1 base, and the junction held 13 bases outside the gene matches. The length of the CDR3 is 17 residues. Germline loops: CDR1 DFQATT, CDR2 SNEGSKA (reference sequence). The DNA for the CDR3 is TGCAGTGCTAGTAATAATCGGGACAGGGCTTCGTCCTACGAGCAGTACTTC. The encoded protein is CSASNNRDRASSYEQYF.

The sample holds a few counts of this clone. The chain couples TRBV5-1 to TRBJ2-7, with 10 bases that match TRBD1. After removal of 4 bases from V and 6 bases from J, the junction contained 7 bases not matched to a gene. The CDR3 is made up of 14 amino acids. Looked up from germline, CDR1 is SGHRS and CDR2 is YFSETQ. The CDR3 region is CASSLQGTGVEQYF. CDR3 DNA sequence: TGCGCCAGCAGCCTTCAGGGGACAGGGGTCGAGCAGTACTTC.

This sequence joins TRBV18 and TRBJ2-7; 13 bases map to TRBD2. The CDR3 runs to 15 residues. The ends lost 6 bases at V and 2 bases at J; junction bases unmatched: 4. Germline assignment: CDR1 KGHSH and CDR2 LQKENI. In DNA form, the CDR3 reads TGTGCCAGCTCCCTGACTAGCGGGGGGACCTACGAGCAGTACTTC. Translation: CASSLTSGGTYEQYF. The whole variable domain, filled in from reference TRBV18 and TRBJ2-7, reads NAGVMQNPRHLVRRRGQEARLRCSPMKGHSHVYWYRQLPEEGLKFMVYLQKENIIDESGMPKERFSAEFPKEGPSILRIQQVVRGDSAAYFCASSLTSGGTYEQYFGPGTRLTVT.

The chain has TRBV5-1 and TRBJ2-5; tentatively, D is TRBD1 (6 bases). CDR3 size: 16 residues. The V and J ends lost 4 bases and 4 bases respectively, with 20 bases between them. Germline V gene data show CDR1 as SGHRS and CDR2 as YFSETQ. CDR3 sequence (DNA): TGCGCCAGCAGCCCGGTCCCTCCAGGGGACGGAGAGACCCAGTACTTC. Encoded protein: CASSPVPPGDGETQYF.

This chain links TRBV18 with TRBJ2-1, with a tentative D call TRBD2 (5 bases). CDR1 is KGHSH and CDR2 is LQKENI in the germline V gene. V was cut by 0 bases and J by 0 bases, with 9 bases left in between. The CDR3 covers 16 residues. DNA of the CDR3: TGTGCCAGCTCACCACCTCAGCGGAGCTCCTACAATGAGCAGTTCTTC. It is translated as CASSPPQRSSYNEQFF.

The chain employs TRBV10-3 and TRBJ2-7; D possibly corresponds to TRBD1 (6 bases). The germline V gene encodes CDR1 ENHRY and CDR2 SYGVKD. V lost 5 bases to trimming and J lost 1 base, with 15 bases between them. The CDR3 covers 15 residues. The DNA of the CDR3 is TGTGCCATCAGTACCACAGGGATTCCTTCCTACGAGCAGTACTTC. Translation: CAISTTGIPSYEQYF.

V and J are TRBV5-1 and TRBJ2-3; TRBD1 aligns across 8 bases. The V segment lost 3 bases and the J segment 1 base; nucleotides outside the gene matches: 4. Germline CDR1 reads SGHRS; CDR2 reads YFSETQ. CDR3 size: 15 residues. Here the CDR3 reads CASSWQGAGTDTQYF. For the CDR3, the DNA is TGCGCCAGCAGCTGGCAGGGGGCCGGCACAGATACGCAGTATTTT.

The sample holds a few counts of this clone. V is TRBV11-2 and J is TRBJ2-7, with 8 bases matching TRBD1. From germline, CDR1 is SGHAT and CDR2 FQNNGV. This CDR3 has 15 residues. J gave up 1 base and V 7 bases, and 9 bases lay outside the gene matches. The CDR3 sequence is CASMLGQGASYEQYF. CDR3 coding DNA: TGTGCCAGCATGCTTGGGCAGGGGGCTTCCTACGAGCAGTACTTC.

The chain uses TRBV11-2 and TRBJ2-1; perhaps TRBD1 as D (5 bases). Between the trimmed V and J ends, which lost 3 bases and 9 bases, there was a span of 21 bases. The CDR3 length is 16 residues. Germline V gives CDR1 SGHAT, CDR2 FQNNGV. CDR3 sequence reads: CASSFFRRATTGEQFF. CDR3 sequence (DNA): TGTGCCAGCAGCTTTTTTCGCAGGGCCACGACTGGTGAGCAGTTCTTC.

The rearrangement links TRBV6-5 to TRBJ1-1; perhaps TRBD1 as D (5 bases). This CDR3 region has 14 residues. Germline-derived CDR1 and CDR2 are MNHEY and SVGAGI. V shed 5 bases and J shed 0 bases, with 10 bases lying between them. CDR3 protein: CASSIRVLNTEAFF. The CDR3, as DNA: TGTGCCAGCAGTATCAGGGTACTGAACACTGAAGCTTTCTTT.

The chain is built from TRBV27 and TRBJ2-3; no reliable D call. This CDR3 comprises 15 residues. Trimming took off 4 bases at V and 1 base at J, with 12 bases between the two ends. Germline V gene data show CDR1 as MNHEY and CDR2 as SMNVEV (reference sequence). CDR3 nucleotides: TGTGCCAGCAGTTCTGGAACTATGGGCACAGATACGCAGTATTTT. It encodes CASSSGTMGTDTQYF.